The subject of this entry is one TCR beta chain. What it recognizes is unknown. Primers included in the PCR were 60 Vbeta and 13 Jbeta primers. Method: immunoSEQ multiplex PCR; TCRdb's copy keeps in-frame clones and lacks some. This listing includes 120,000 to 150,000 clones. These data are taken from a study of cytomegalovirus exposure and HLA in healthy donors. The study's findings and limits: Links to common viral pathogens appeared, in a later analysis, for several of the most significant clusters. In a later analysis, HLA-associated beta chains showed higher expansion and lower generation probabilities than comparable chains. Some V segments (TRBV6-2 and TRBV6-3 among them) were excluded as indistinguishable.

Healthy bone marrow donors made up the donor group. V gave up 0 bases and J gave up 5 bases, with 8 bases separating them. CDR1 SGDLS and CDR2 YYNGEE come from the germline V gene. The CDR3 is 14 residues long. Sequencing was performed on PBMCs. The chain couples TRBV9 to TRBJ1-4, with D possibly matching TRBD1 (6 bases). This clonotype was obtained from a man aged 35 to 55 in good health and CMV-seronegative. CDR3: CASSVGTANEKLFF. The CDR3 bases are TGTGCCAGCAGCGTAGGGACAGCAAATGAAAAACTGTTTTTT.